A single sample is the source of the 32 T cell receptor beta chains below, sequenced in a study of cytomegalovirus exposure and HLA in healthy donors. The PCR made use of 60 Vbeta and 13 Jbeta primers. TCRdb's copy holds only in-frame clones and misses some; the assay was immunoSEQ multiplex PCR. The table includes about 190,000 clones, around 86% detected once. What was sequenced was PBMCs. Source of these receptors: a woman in her forties or fifties in good health and CMV-seropositive.

The rearrangement joins TRBV30 to TRBJ1-1, with D unclear. This CDR3 region has 14 residues. V was shortened by 2 bases and J by 5 bases, with 15 bases between the two germline ends. The V gene's germline CDR1 is GTSNPN and CDR2 SVGIG (reference sequence). The CDR3 is CAWSREGTGTEAFF. The CDR3 nucleotides are TGTGCCTGGAGTAGAGAGGGCACGGGAACTGAAGCTTTCTTT. The full variable domain, its missing parts supplied by reference TRBV30 and TRBJ1-1, is SQTIHQWPATLVQPVGSPLSLECTVEGTSNPNLYWYRQAAGRGLQLLFYSVGIGQISSEVPQNLSASRPQDRQFILSSKKLLLSDSGFYLCAWSREGTGTEAFFGQGTRLTVV.

This clone was observed a few times. V and J are TRBV6-4 and TRBJ2-1, with TRBD1 matching over 9 bases. Germline V CDR1 and CDR2: MRHNA, SNTAGT. This CDR3 is built from 15 residues. The trim removed 0 bases at V and 3 bases at J, leaving 0 bases unmatched. The chain's CDR3 is CASSDSTGGYNEQFF. The DNA of the CDR3 is TGTGCCAGCAGTGACTCGACAGGGGGCTACAATGAGCAGTTCTTC.

The CDR3 nucleotides are TGTGCCAGCAGCTCTATTAACTCGCCCCAGCATTTT. This translates into CASSSINSPQHF. V is TRBV5-5 and J is TRBJ1-5; no clear D. V lost 3 bases and J 9 bases, leaving 10 bases between the germline ends. The V gene's germline CDR1 is SGHKS and CDR2 YYEKEE (reference sequence). The CDR3 loop spans 12 amino acids. The full variable domain, with the rest looked up from reference TRBV5-5 and TRBJ1-5, is DAGVTQSPTHLIKTRGQQVTLRCSPISGHKSVSWYQQVLGQGPQFIFQYYEKEERGRGNFPDRFSARQFPNYSSELNVNALLLGDSALYLCASSSINSPQHFGDGTRLSIL.

V is TRBV10-3 and J is TRBJ2-2; possible D gene TRBD2, 6 bases. The ends were cut back, 5 bases at V and 6 bases at J, with 13 bases in the middle. The CDR3 has 14 amino acids. Germline CDR1 reads ENHRY; CDR2 reads SYGVKD. In nucleotides, the CDR3 is TGTGCCATCAGTACAGTGGGGGAGGCCGGGGAGCTGTTTTTT. The encoded protein is CAISTVGEAGELFF.

This clone was recorded once. The V gene is TRBV5-5, the J gene TRBJ2-5; the match to TRBD2 covers 7 bases. CDR3 length: 15 amino acids. The junction had 5 bases not matched to a gene; V was cut back by 1 base and J by 2 bases. CDR1 is SGHKS and CDR2 is YYEKEE in the germline V gene (reference sequence). This chain's CDR3 is CASSLNARGQETQYF. The CDR3 coding sequence is TGTGCCAGCAGCTTGAACGCGCGGGGGCAAGAGACCCAGTACTTC.

The chain links TRBV5-1 to TRBJ2-5, with 8 bases aligning to TRBD1. The DNA matches TRBJ2-7 better at its end, which makes the J call doubtful. The germline V gene has CDR1 SGHRS and CDR2 YFSETQ. CDR3 length: 14 residues. The CDR3 sequence: CASSTGQAGYEQYF. Written as DNA, the CDR3 is TGCGCCAGCAGCACGGGACAGGCCGGCTACGAGCAGTACTTC.

The chain links TRBV5-1 to TRBJ2-5, with 9 bases fitting TRBD1. The DNA matches TRBJ2-7 better at its end, which makes the J call doubtful. Germline CDR1 is SGHRS and CDR2 is YFSETQ. The length of the CDR3 is 13 residues. In nucleotides, the CDR3 is TGCGCCAGCAGCTCAGGACAGGGGCCCGAGCAGTACTTC. It yields the protein CASSSGQGPEQYF.

The chain recombines TRBV7-9 with TRBJ2-3, with D unresolved. Looked up from germline, CDR1 is SEHNR and CDR2 is FQNEAQ (reference sequence). V was trimmed by 5 bases and J by 5 bases, leaving 11 bases between them. CDR3 size: 13 residues. CDR3 sequence reads: CASSPPQRDTQYF. Written as DNA, the CDR3 is TGTGCCAGCAGCCCCCCCCAGCGAGATACGCAGTATTTT.

The genes are TRBV7-2 and TRBJ1-2; a possible D gene is TRBD1 (5 bases). V gave up 1 base and J gave up 6 bases, with 18 bases separating them. The CDR3 extends over 16 amino acids. Germline CDR1 SGHTA, CDR2 FQGNSA. This CDR3 reads CASSLVAGKVGNGYTF. CDR3 nucleotides: TGTGCCAGCAGCTTAGTGGCAGGGAAGGTTGGGAATGGCTACACCTTC.

This clone was counted once. The V gene is TRBV9, the J gene TRBJ2-7, with 8 bases identical to TRBD2. The germline CDR1 and CDR2 sequences are SGDLS and YYNGEE. With V trimmed by 3 bases and J by 7 bases, 15 bases remained unmatched. This CDR3 contains 16 residues. CDR3 coding DNA: TGTGCCAGCAGCGGCTCACCGGGACTAGGTCGGGGAGAGCAGTACTTC. Translation gives CASSGSPGLGRGEQYF. Based on the CDR3 plus reference TRBV9 and TRBJ2-7, the full variable domain is DSGVTQTPKHLITATGQRVTLRCSPRSGDLSVYWYQQSLDQGLQFLIQYYNGEERAKGNILERFSAQQFPDLHSELNLSSLELGDSALYFCASSGSPGLGRGEQYFGPGTRLTVT.

The chain combines TRBV19 with TRBJ1-2; weak D call: TRBD1 (6 bases). Trimming pared 5 bases from V and 7 bases from J, leaving 14 bases between. The germline CDR1 and CDR2 sequences are LNHDA and SQIVND (reference sequence). The CDR3 sequence is 13 residues long. The chain's CDR3 is CASSLNLDSGYTF. In DNA form, the CDR3 reads TGTGCCAGTAGTTTAAATTTGGACAGTGGCTACACCTTC. Full variable domain (missing parts from reference TRBV19 and TRBJ1-2): DGGITQSPKYLFRKEGQNVTLSCEQNLNHDAMYWYRQDPGQGLRLIYYSQIVNDFQKGDIAEGYSVSREKKESFPLTVTSAQKNPTAFYLCASSLNLDSGYTFGSGTRLTVV.

The rearrangement uses TRBV6-5 and TRBJ2-7; TRBD1 agrees at 8 bases. Trimming cost V 7 bases and J 5 bases; bases outside gene matches: 13. Germline V gene lookup returns CDR1 MNHEY and CDR2 SVGAGI. This CDR3 spans 15 amino acids. CDR3 nucleotides: TGTGCCAGCAAACACCCGTGGACAGGGTACGACGAGCAGTACTTC. Protein product: CASKHPWTGYDEQYF.

The genes are TRBV2 and TRBJ1-1, with 9 nucleotides matching TRBD1. Germline CDR1 and CDR2: SNHLY and FYNNEI. This CDR3 spans 14 amino acids. Germline trimming cut 7 bases from V and 9 bases from J; bases unmatched to any gene: 12. In nucleotides, the CDR3 is TGTGCCAGCAAGAAACAGGGGGCCCTGGTGAAAGCTTTCTTT. It translates to CASKKQGALVKAFF.

V and J are TRBV7-9 and TRBJ2-1; perhaps TRBD2 as D (5 bases). The CDR3 is made up of 13 amino acids. Germline loops: CDR1 SEHNR, CDR2 FQNEAQ (reference sequence). Trimming removed 4 bases from V and 8 bases from J, with 12 bases in between. The CDR3 DNA sequence: TGTGCCAGCAGCTCCCCCAAGAGGGATGAGCAGTTCTTC. As protein: CASSSPKRDEQFF.

The rearrangement joins TRBV5-1 to TRBJ1-4, with 7 bases aligning to TRBD1. The CDR3 extends over 14 amino acids. V was clipped by 4 bases and J by 8 bases; unmatched bases: 8. Per germline, CDR1 SGHRS and CDR2 YFSETQ. CDR3 region: CASSTRQGEEKLFF. The DNA of the CDR3 is TGCGCCAGCAGCACTCGACAGGGCGAAGAAAAACTGTTTTTT.

The genes are TRBV6-1 and TRBJ2-2; 8 positions agree with TRBD1. The germline CDR1 and CDR2 sequences are MNHNS and SASEGT. The length of the CDR3 is 15 residues. V dropped 6 bases and J dropped 3; count of bases not matched to a gene: 6. The CDR3 here is CASRAGTGYTGELFF. The CDR3 DNA reads as TGTGCCAGCAGGGCCGGGACAGGTTACACCGGGGAGCTGTTTTTT.

This chain links TRBV30 with TRBJ2-5, with a tentative D call TRBD2 (7 bases). Germline V gene data show CDR1 as GTSNPN and CDR2 as SVGIG (reference sequence). CDR3 size: 14 residues. The V and J ends lost 2 bases and 5 bases respectively, with 15 bases between them. CDR3 region: CAWSRGGVGETQYF. CDR3 coding DNA: TGTGCCTGGAGTCGAGGGGGGGTGGGGGAGACCCAGTACTTC.

Only a few counts were recorded for this clone. This sequence joins TRBV6-5 and TRBJ2-1, with a tentative D call TRBD1 (6 bases). Trimming took off 6 bases at V and 5 bases at J, with 17 bases between the two ends. There are 15 residues in the CDR3. Germline V lookup: CDR1 MNHEY, CDR2 SVGAGI. The CDR3 DNA sequence: TGTGCCAGCAGGACCAGGGGCCTCGACAACAATGAGCAGTTCTTC. Translating it yields CASRTRGLDNNEQFF.

The chain joins TRBV19 to TRBJ2-5; the match to TRBD2 covers 13 bases. The CDR3 length is 16 residues. The germline V gene has CDR1 LNHDA and CDR2 SQIVND (reference sequence). The trim removed 4 bases at V and 4 bases at J, leaving 6 bases unmatched. DNA for the CDR3: TGTGCCAGTAGTACCCGACTAGCGGGGGGCGGAGAGACCCAGTACTTC. It is translated as CASSTRLAGGGETQYF.

V gene TRBV6-5 combines with J gene TRBJ1-1; D is perhaps TRBD1 (6 bases). Germline CDR1 and CDR2: MNHEY and SVGAGI. The CDR3 consists of 14 residues. With 5 bases removed from V and 5 bases from J, the gap between germline ends came to 15 bases. The CDR3 loop is CASSQRGGVTEAFF. The CDR3, as DNA: TGTGCCAGCAGTCAACGAGGGGGTGTGACTGAAGCTTTCTTT.

The chain uses TRBV6-1 and TRBJ1-3; D is ambiguous. With 10 bases removed from V and 0 bases from J, the gap between germline ends came to 16 bases. The CDR3 sequence is 15 residues long. The germline CDR1 and CDR2 sequences are MNHNS and SASEGT. CDR3 coding DNA: TGTGCCATCTCCTTAGGCGGTACCTCTGGAAACACCATATATTTT. It encodes CAISLGGTSGNTIYF.

This clone was counted a few times. The genes are TRBV5-1 and TRBJ2-3, with D hard to call. Germline loops: CDR1 SGHRS, CDR2 YFSETQ. V shed 5 bases and J shed 1 base, with 14 bases lying between them. This CDR3 comprises 15 residues. The CDR3 DNA follows: TGCGCCAGCAGGCCCCTTATCGGTGGCACAGATACGCAGTATTTT. Amino acids: CASRPLIGGTDTQYF.

The CDR3 DNA reads TGCGCCAGCAGCCAAGATTTGGGCAGGGGGGGAAACACCATATATTTT. Its translation: CASSQDLGRGGNTIYF. The chain uses TRBV4-1 and TRBJ1-3; 7 bases match TRBD1. The V gene end was trimmed by 0 bases and the J gene end by 4 bases; junction bases not matched to a gene: 6. Germline V gene data show CDR1 as MGHRA and CDR2 as YSYEKL. The CDR3 length is 16 residues.

The chain recombines TRBV19 with TRBJ1-1; D unclear. CDR3 length: 16 amino acids. Trimming shortened V by 8 bases and J by 0 bases, and 19 bases separated the two germline ends. Germline assignment: CDR1 LNHDA and CDR2 SQIVND (reference sequence). This CDR3 is CASYGPLGRMNTEAFF. In DNA, the CDR3 is TGTGCCAGTTACGGTCCTCTGGGGAGGATGAACACTGAAGCTTTCTTT.

This rearrangement joins TRBV5-1 to TRBJ1-2; D remains ambiguous. V lost 4 bases and J 4 bases, leaving 14 bases between the germline ends. The CDR3 contains 14 residues. Germline V lookup: CDR1 SGHRS, CDR2 YFSETQ. This chain's CDR3 is CASSPRTNSYGYTF. CDR3 bases: TGCGCCAGCAGCCCCCGGACTAACTCCTATGGCTACACCTTC.

This sequence joins TRBV4-1 and TRBJ2-1, with D perhaps TRBD2 (6 bases). Germline-derived CDR1 and CDR2 are MGHRA and YSYEKL. This CDR3 region has 16 residues. The V and J ends lost 6 bases and 1 base respectively, with 16 bases between them. The CDR3 spells CASSQTGTHSYNEQFF. The CDR3 bases are TGCGCCAGCAGTCAGACCGGGACTCATTCCTACAATGAGCAGTTCTTC.

Regarding this clone: Sequence at one end of the junction differs from germline and may be a read error. The chain has TRBV30 and TRBJ1-1; unclear D gene. Germline V gene lookup returns CDR1 GTSNPN and CDR2 SVGIG (reference sequence). CDR3 length: 16 residues. The CDR3 loop reads CAWSVRVWALNTEAFF. The CDR3 DNA reads TGTGCCTGGAGTGTCCGTGTTTGGGCGCTGAATACTGAAGCTTTCTTT.

This clone turned up a few times. The V and J genes are TRBV4-1 and TRBJ1-1; no clear D gene. Germline-derived CDR1 and CDR2 are MGHRA and YSYEKL. This CDR3 contains 14 residues. V lost 4 bases and J lost 2, with 11 bases in between. Here the CDR3 reads CASSPRRDNTEAFF. CDR3 DNA sequence: TGCGCCAGCAGCCCCCGTAGAGATAACACTGAAGCTTTCTTT.

V gene TRBV10-3 combines with J gene TRBJ1-1; possibly TRBD1 for D (5 bases). Germline assignment: CDR1 ENHRY and CDR2 SYGVKD. CDR3 size: 15 residues. The V end was cut by 2 bases, the J end by 4 bases, with 14 bases between. For the CDR3, the DNA is TGTGCCATCAGTGAGAGGCCGGGGGGGTCCACTGAAGCTTTCTTT. It codes for CAISERPGGSTEAFF.

This clone is a singleton in its sample. The chain is built from TRBV18 and TRBJ1-2; D not certain. The CDR3 contains 15 residues. With 2 bases removed from V and 8 bases from J, the gap between germline ends came to 18 bases. Per germline, CDR1 KGHSH and CDR2 LQKENI. CDR3 protein: CASSPNSNSKIGYTF. DNA of the CDR3: TGTGCCAGCTCACCAAACAGTAACTCTAAGATCGGCTACACCTTC.

The V call is TRBV5-1, the J call TRBJ1-4, with D maybe TRBD1 (5 bases). The CDR3 has 12 amino acids. Germline V gives CDR1 SGHRS, CDR2 YFSETQ. V was clipped by 6 bases and J by 6 bases, with 9 bases between them. CDR3 nucleotide sequence: TGCGCCAGCAAGGGGCAGTATGAAAAACTGTTTTTT. This codes for CASKGQYEKLFF.

The chain combines TRBV7-2 with TRBJ1-2; 7 bases agree with TRBD1. Germline CDR1 reads SGHTA; CDR2 reads FQGNSA. This CDR3 is 17 amino acids long. V lost 5 bases to trimming and J lost 5 bases; unmatched junction nucleotides: 17. The CDR3 loop reads CASSRVRGGGGDYGYTF. CDR3 DNA sequence: TGTGCCAGCAGCCGCGTAAGGGGCGGAGGGGGCGATTATGGCTACACCTTC.